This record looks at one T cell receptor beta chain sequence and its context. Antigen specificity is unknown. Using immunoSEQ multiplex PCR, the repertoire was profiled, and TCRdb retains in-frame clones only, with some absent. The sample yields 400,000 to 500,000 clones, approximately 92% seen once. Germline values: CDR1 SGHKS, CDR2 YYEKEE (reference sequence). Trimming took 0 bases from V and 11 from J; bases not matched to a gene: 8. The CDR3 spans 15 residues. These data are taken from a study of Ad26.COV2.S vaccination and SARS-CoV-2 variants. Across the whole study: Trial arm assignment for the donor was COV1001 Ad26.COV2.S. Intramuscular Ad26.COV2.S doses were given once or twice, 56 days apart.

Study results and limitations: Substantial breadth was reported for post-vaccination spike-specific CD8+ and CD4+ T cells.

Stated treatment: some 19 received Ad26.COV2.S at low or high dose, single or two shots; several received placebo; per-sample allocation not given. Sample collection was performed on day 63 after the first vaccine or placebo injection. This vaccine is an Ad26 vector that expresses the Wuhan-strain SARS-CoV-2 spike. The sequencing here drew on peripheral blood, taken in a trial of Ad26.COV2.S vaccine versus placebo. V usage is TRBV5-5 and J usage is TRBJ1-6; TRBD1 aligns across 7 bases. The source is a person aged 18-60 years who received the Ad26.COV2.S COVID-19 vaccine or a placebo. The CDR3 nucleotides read TGTGCCAGCAGCTTGGGTGGGACAGAGACGCCACCCCTCCACTTT. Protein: CASSLGGTETPPLHF.